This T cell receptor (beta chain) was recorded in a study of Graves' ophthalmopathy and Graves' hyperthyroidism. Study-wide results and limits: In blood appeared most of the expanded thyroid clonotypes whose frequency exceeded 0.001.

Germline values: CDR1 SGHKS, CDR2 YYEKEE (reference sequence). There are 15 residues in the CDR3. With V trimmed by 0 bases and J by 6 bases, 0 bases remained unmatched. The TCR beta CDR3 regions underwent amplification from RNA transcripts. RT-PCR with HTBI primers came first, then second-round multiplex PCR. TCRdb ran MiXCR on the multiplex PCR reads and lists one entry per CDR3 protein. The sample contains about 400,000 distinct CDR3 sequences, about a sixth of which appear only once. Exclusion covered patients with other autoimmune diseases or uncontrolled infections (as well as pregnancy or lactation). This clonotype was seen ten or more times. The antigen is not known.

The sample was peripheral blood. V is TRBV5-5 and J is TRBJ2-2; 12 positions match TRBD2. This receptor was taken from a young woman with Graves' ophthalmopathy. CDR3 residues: CASSLGLAGAGELFF. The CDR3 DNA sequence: TGTGCCAGCAGCTTGGGACTAGCGGGAGCCGGGGAGCTGTTTTTT.